A selection of T cell receptor beta chains follows, all from one sample in a study of human T cells and chemical hapten exposure. TCRdb reprocessed the RACE reads with MiXCR, giving one entry per CDR3 protein. The sample lists roughly 96,000 distinct CDR3 sequences, 9.3% seen once, with approximately 2% in the top ten. The material sequenced was whole blood, taken in connection with sensitization to the hapten diphenylcyclopropenone (DPC). Receptor source: a woman in her thirties or forties with alopecia areata. Some clones in this sample may be carry-over from other donors' samples. The CDR3 runs from the conserved cysteine through the conserved F or W. A D gene is named only where the DNA matches it firmly. Expanded clones are given a class, and other clones once, few, many or no size at all.

J gene | V gene | clone size | D gene | CDR3 length | CDR3 protein | CDR3 DNA
TRBJ2-1 | TRBV9 | - | TRBD2 | 18 | CASGVGDGTSGYLNEQFF | TGTGCCAGCGGCGTAGGGGACGGGACTAGCGGGTATCTCAATGAGCAGTTCTTC
TRBJ2-5 | TRBV7-6 | few | - | 13 | CASSLNRAETQYF | TGTGCCAGCAGCTTAAATAGGGCAGAGACCCAGTACTTC
TRBJ2-3 | TRBV5-1 | many | - | 13 | CASTPDLTDTQYF | TGCGCCAGCACCCCGGACCTTACAGATACGCAGTATTTT
TRBJ2-1 | TRBV20-1 | - | - | 14 | CSARDAGSYNEQFF | TGCAGTGCTAGAGATGCGGGGTCCTACAATGAGCAGTTCTTC
TRBJ2-5 | TRBV4-3 | - | - | 14 | CASSQEPLQETQYF | TGCGCCAGCAGCCAAGAACCACTCCAAGAGACCCAGTACTTC
TRBJ2-5 | TRBV19 | - | - | 14 | CASSIGGQRETQYF | TGTGCCAGTAGTATCGGGGGACAGCGAGAGACCCAGTACTTC
TRBJ2-1 | TRBV2 | - | TRBD2 | 13 | CASSSGLAEEQFF | TGTGCCAGCAGTTCGGGACTAGCTGAAGAGCAGTTCTTC
TRBJ2-3 | TRBV11-3 | many | - | 12 | CASSSGTDTQYF | TGTGCCAGCAGCTCCGGCACAGATACGCAGTATTTT
TRBJ2-3 | TRBV7-2 | many | TRBD1 | 16 | CASSFRTGALTDTQYF | TGTGCCAGCAGCTTTCGGACAGGGGCTCTCACAGATACGCAGTATTTT
TRBJ1-2 | TRBV28 | - | - | 14 | CASSGPGQSSGYTF | TGTGCCAGCAGTGGACCGGGACAATCGTCGGGCTACACCTTC
TRBJ2-2 | TRBV29-1 | - | - | 14 | CSVEGRVNTGELFF | TGCAGCGTTGAAGGACGGGTCAACACCGGGGAGCTGTTTTTT
TRBJ2-1 | TRBV29-1 | few | TRBD1 | 14 | CSGLDREAYNEQFF | TGCAGCGGCCTGGACAGGGAGGCCTACAATGAGCAGTTCTTC
TRBJ1-2 | TRBV4-1 | many | - | 18 | CASSQDASTLSYGYGYTF | TGCGCCAGCAGCCAAGATGCATCAACCCTCAGTTATGGCTATGGCTACACCTTC
TRBJ2-6 | TRBV24-1 | - | - | 16 | CATSDSKGTGANVLTF | TGTGCCACCAGTGATTCGAAAGGGACCGGGGCCAACGTCCTGACTTTC
TRBJ1-1 | TRBV12-3/TRBV12-4 | - | - | 11 | CASSRGTEAFF | TGTGCCAGCTCCAGAGGAACGGAAGCTTTCTTT